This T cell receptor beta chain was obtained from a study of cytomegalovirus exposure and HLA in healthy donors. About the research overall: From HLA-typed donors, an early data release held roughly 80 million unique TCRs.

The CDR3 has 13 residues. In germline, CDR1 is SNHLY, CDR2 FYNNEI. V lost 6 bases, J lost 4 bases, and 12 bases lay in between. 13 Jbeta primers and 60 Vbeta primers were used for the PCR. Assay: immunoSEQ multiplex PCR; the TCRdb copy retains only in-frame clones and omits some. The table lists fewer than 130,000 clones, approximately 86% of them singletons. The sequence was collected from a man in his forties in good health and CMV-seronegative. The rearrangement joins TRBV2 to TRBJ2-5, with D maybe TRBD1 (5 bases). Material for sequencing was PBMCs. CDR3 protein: CASRVRVGETQYF. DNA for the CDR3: TGTGCCAGCAGAGTCAGGGTGGGAGAGACCCAGTACTTC.